This is a list of T cell receptor beta chains from one sample in a study of blood T cell repertoires in COVID-19. Here immunoSEQ multiplex PCR was the method, and the copy in TCRdb shows in-frame clones only, minus some. The sample consists of about 150,000 clones, around 84% of them appearing once. Sequenced input: PBMCs or T cells enriched from blood (not recorded which). These TCRs come from a woman aged 45-60 years who had recovered from COVID-19. CDR3s include the opening cysteine and the closing phenylalanine or tryptophan. A D gene is named only where the DNA matches it firmly. Some rows have no size entry. The others give once, few or many, or a class for an expanded clone.

v_call	clone_size	d_call	j_call	cdr3_aa	cdr3_nt
TRBV7-3	NA	TRBD2	TRBJ2-1	CASSLGRGRYNEQFF	TGTGCCAGCAGCTTAGGGAGGGGTCGGTACAATGAGCAGTTCTTC
TRBV6-1	NA	NA	TRBJ1-2	CASSETLGAGQEFGGTF	TGTGCCAGCAGTGAAACCCTGGGGGCAGGACAAGAGTTTGGCGGCACCTTC
TRBV7-9	NA	TRBD1	TRBJ1-4	CASRALSGGEKLFF	TGTGCCAGCAGAGCTTTATCAGGGGGCGAAAAACTGTTTTTT
TRBV2	NA	NA	TRBJ1-6	CASRGRENSPLHF	TGTGCCAGCAGGGGGAGAGAGAATTCACCCCTCCACTTT
TRBV11-3	NA	NA	TRBJ2-7	CASSSGVGGYYEQYF	TGTGCCAGCAGCTCGGGGGTCGGCGGATACTACGAGCAGTACTTC
TRBV6-5	NA	NA	TRBJ1-1	CASRAGMAEAFF	TGTGCCAGCAGAGCAGGGATGGCTGAAGCTTTCTTT
TRBV28	NA	NA	TRBJ2-1	CASSDPSSSRFEFF	TGTGCCAGCAGTGATCCAAGTAGCTCGAGGTTTGAGTTCTTC
TRBV16	few	NA	TRBJ1-2	CASSQSVGASYGYTF	TGTGCCAGCAGCCAATCTGTGGGGGCATCCTATGGCTACACCTTC
TRBV10-3	NA	NA	TRBJ2-2	CAISETGTYTGELFF	TGTGCCATCAGTGAGACGGGAACTTATACCGGGGAGCTGTTTTTT
TRBV7-8	NA	NA	TRBJ2-2	CASSYTNTGELFF	TGTGCCAGCAGCTACACCAACACCGGGGAGCTGTTTTTT
TRBV12-3/TRBV12-4	NA	NA	TRBJ2-1	CASSLRNEQFF	TGTGCCAGCAGCCTACGGAATGAGCAGTTCTTC
TRBV7-6	NA	TRBD1	TRBJ1-1	CASSSAGGLSEAFF	TGTGCCAGCAGCTCCGCAGGGGGCCTGAGTGAAGCTTTCTTT
TRBV2	NA	TRBD2	TRBJ2-1	CASSGLAGDNEQFF	TGTGCCAGCAGTGGACTAGCGGGTGACAATGAGCAGTTCTTC
TRBV7-2	NA	TRBD1	TRBJ1-2	CASTGQTSGGYTF	TGTGCCAGCACGGGACAGACCTCCGGTGGCTACACCTTC
TRBV5-1	NA	NA	TRBJ2-3	CASSFSAGYTDTQYF	TGCGCCAGCAGCTTCAGTGCGGGATACACAGATACGCAGTATTTT
TRBV4-1	few	NA	TRBJ2-6	CASSQSTTRGQPGANVLTF	TGCGCCAGCAGCCAATCCACAACCAGAGGACAGCCAGGGGCCAACGTCCTGACTTTC
TRBV7-8	NA	TRBD1	TRBJ1-4	CASSNRQGRNEKLFF	TGTGCCAGCAGCAACCGACAGGGCCGCAATGAAAAACTGTTTTTT
TRBV5-8	NA	TRBD1	TRBJ2-1	CASSLGTGGDGEQFF	TGTGCCAGCAGCTTAGGGACAGGGGGTGACGGTGAGCAGTTCTTC
TRBV4-3	NA	NA	TRBJ2-7	CASSQDPGNEQYF	TGCGCCAGCAGCCAAGATCCGGGGAACGAGCAGTACTTC
TRBV12-1	NA	NA	TRBJ2-3	CASSFLAGGCTDTQYF	TGTGCCAGCAGCTTTCTAGCGGGGGGATGCACAGATACGCAGTATTTT